Shown below are 20 T cell receptor beta chains from a single sample sequenced in a study of graft-versus-host responses after intestinal transplantation. Sequenced by immunoSEQ multiplex PCR; TCRdb stores in-frame clones only, minus some. Of around 8,800 clones in the sample, 27% were seen once. Stimulators, some 200,000 irradiated and violet-dye-labeled cells, were plated with some 200,000 CFSE-labeled responder cells. Source: alloreactive CD8+ T cells from a mixed lymphocyte reaction culture, taken before transplantation. Subset of the sample: CFSE-low proliferating T cells sorted from approximately six-day pre-transplant mixed lymphocyte reaction (GvH or HvG direction). The receptors here all came from a human patient who was an organ donor for intestinal transplantation.

This chain links TRBV4-3 with TRBJ2-1, with 7 bases identical to TRBD2. Germline trimming cut 1 base from V and 8 bases from J; bases unmatched to any gene: 5. This CDR3 spans 14 amino acids. Per the germline V gene, CDR1 is LGHNA and CDR2 is YSLEER. CDR3 in DNA: TGCGCCAGCAGCCAAGGTTCGGGAGGCGATGAGCAGTTCTTC. Its translation is CASSQGSGGDEQFF.

The rearrangement uses TRBV6-7 and TRBJ2-7; D may correspond to TRBD1 or TRBD2 (7 bases each). TRBV6-7 is recorded as an ORF, its role being uncertain. With 5 bases removed from V and 4 bases from J, the gap between germline ends came to 15 bases. The CDR3 totals 14 residues. The CDR3 DNA reads as TGTGCCAGCAGTGAATCCCAGGGGGGGTACGAGCAGTACTTC. Protein: CASSESQGGYEQYF.

By share of the sample, this clone is medium-sized (0.01 to 0.1%). The CDR3 DNA reads TGTGCCAGCAGCGTAGAAGGGGTCGGATCACCCCTCCACTTT. Its translation is CASSVEGVGSPLHF. The chain couples TRBV9 to TRBJ1-6; TRBD1 might be the D (5 bases). The CDR3 totals 14 residues. V lost 0 bases to trimming and J lost 10 bases, with 11 bases between them. Per the germline V gene, CDR1 is SGDLS and CDR2 is YYNGEE.

The chain couples TRBV4-3 to TRBJ1-2; D gene ambiguous. The germline V gene has CDR1 LGHNA and CDR2 YSLEER. Trimming shortened V by 2 bases and J by 14 bases, and 3 bases separated the two germline ends. The CDR3 runs 8 residues. The CDR3 loop is CASSQPTF. CDR3 nucleotide sequence: TGCGCCAGCAGCCAACCTACCTTC.

The genes are TRBV19 and TRBJ2-1; TRBD2 might be the D (6 bases). Germline V CDR1 and CDR2: LNHDA, SQIVND (reference sequence). V shed 5 bases and J shed 2 bases, with 10 bases lying between them. This CDR3 is built from 14 residues. The CDR3 DNA reads as TGTGCCAGTAGTCCCGGGACTCCCTACAATGAGCAGTTCTTC. Translation: CASSPGTPYNEQFF.

J is TRBJ1-5 and V is TRBV20-1, with unresolved D. From germline, CDR1 is DFQATT and CDR2 SNEGSKA (reference sequence). Between the trimmed V and J ends, which lost 6 bases and 7 bases, there was a span of 4 bases. The CDR3 runs 9 residues. This CDR3 is CSAGQPQHF. In nucleotides, the CDR3 is TGCAGTGCAGGGCAGCCCCAGCATTTT.

V gene TRBV10-2 combines with J gene TRBJ2-7; the D is unclear. The germline V and J ends were trimmed by 5 bases and 3 bases, with 5 bases remaining between them. CDR1 WSHSY and CDR2 SAAADI come from the germline V gene. The CDR3 is 11 residues long. CDR3 amino acids: CASSYGYEQYF. Here the CDR3 DNA reads TGCGCCAGCAGTTACGGCTACGAGCAGTACTTC.

This chain links TRBV4-1 with TRBJ1-2; possibly TRBD1 for D (5 bases). Deletions cut 4 bases from V and 4 bases from J, with 16 bases between. The length of the CDR3 is 15 residues. Germline V CDR1 and CDR2: MGHRA, YSYEKL. CDR3 bases: TGCGCCAGCAGCCCAGGGTCAGGATCCTCCTATGGCTACACCTTC. This sequence encodes CASSPGSGSSYGYTF.

The chain employs TRBV7-2 and TRBJ2-1; D is possibly TRBD1 or TRBD2 (5 bases each). CDR3 length: 16 residues. With 2 bases removed from V and 9 bases from J, the gap between germline ends came to 20 bases. Germline V lookup: CDR1 SGHTA, CDR2 FQGNSA. CDR3 amino acids: CASSLRRHRYRREQFF. The CDR3 bases are TGTGCCAGCAGCTTAAGGAGGCACAGGTACAGGCGTGAGCAGTTCTTC.

The gene calls are TRBV4-1 and TRBJ1-2; 8 nucleotides agree with TRBD1. This CDR3 spans 16 amino acids. J gave up 4 bases and V 3 bases, and 10 bases lay outside the gene matches. Per germline, CDR1 MGHRA and CDR2 YSYEKL. The DNA for the CDR3 is TGCGCCAGCAGCCACGTCCCGGTGGACAGGGCCTATGGCTACACCTTC. Encoded protein: CASSHVPVDRAYGYTF.

Only a few counts were recorded for this clone. The chain couples TRBV4-3 to TRBJ1-4, with D perhaps matching TRBD1 (5 bases). The germline CDR1 and CDR2 sequences are LGHNA and YSLEER. This CDR3 region has 16 residues. The V end lost 0 bases, the J end lost 7 bases, and 15 bases lay between the germline ends. The CDR3 sequence is CASSQEVEGNIEKLFF. In DNA form, the CDR3 reads TGCGCCAGCAGCCAAGAAGTGGAGGGGAACATTGAAAAACTGTTTTTT.

This clone is termed medium-sized. The rearrangement links TRBV27 to TRBJ2-5, with D tentatively TRBD1 or TRBD2 (6 bases each). Trimming removed 6 bases at V and 7 bases at J, with 18 bases between. This CDR3 region has 14 residues. The germline V gene has CDR1 MNHEY and CDR2 SMNVEV (reference sequence). The chain's CDR3 is CASRFPTEGGTQYF. DNA of the CDR3: TGTGCCAGCAGGTTCCCAACGGAGGGGGGGACCCAGTACTTC.

The chain recombines TRBV4-2 with TRBJ2-7; D gene unclear. Germline loops: CDR1 LGHNA, CDR2 YNFKEQ. V dropped 5 bases and J dropped 3 bases, with 14 bases sitting between them. The CDR3 length is 14 residues. For the CDR3, the DNA is TGTGCCAGCAGCTTGGTCGGGCAGAACTACGAGCAGTACTTC. As protein: CASSLVGQNYEQYF.

The V gene is TRBV29-1, the J gene TRBJ2-3, with 15 bases that match TRBD2. Germline V gene lookup returns CDR1 SQVTM and CDR2 ANQGSEA. After removal of 7 bases from V and 5 bases from J, the junction contained 7 bases not matched to a gene. The CDR3 has 15 residues. CDR3 region: CSGNGLAGGQDTQYF. Written as DNA, the CDR3 is TGCAGCGGGAATGGACTAGCGGGGGGGCAAGATACGCAGTATTTT.

This sequence joins TRBV11-2 and TRBJ1-1; 7 positions match TRBD1. The CDR3 has 13 amino acids. V was pared by 5 bases and J by 4 bases, with 4 bases of the junction left unmatched. Germline CDR1 and CDR2: SGHAT and FQNNGV. DNA for the CDR3: TGTGCCAGCAGCATAGGGGGCAGCACTGAAGCTTTCTTT. Translated, it gives CASSIGGSTEAFF. Combining the CDR3 with reference TRBV11-2 and TRBJ1-1 gives the whole variable domain EAGVAQSPRYKIIEKRQSVAFWCNPISGHATLYWYQQILGQGPKLLIQFQNNGVVDDSQLPKDRFSAERLKGVDSTLKIQPAKLEDSAVYLCASSIGGSTEAFFGQGTRLTVV.

To note about this clone: A much bigger clone sits one base away, suggesting this may be a read error. The same CDR3 can be traced to other DNA sequences in this sample. The V call is TRBV7-8, the J call TRBJ2-7, with D unclear. Germline assignment: CDR1 SGHVS and CDR2 FQNEAQ. The CDR3 covers 15 residues. CDR3 sequence: CASSLSPEKSYEQYF. CDR3 DNA: TGTGCTAGCAGCTTGTCTCCGGAGAAATCCTACGAGCAGTACTTC.

This sequence joins TRBV18 and TRBJ2-7; D may be TRBD1 (5 bases). In germline, CDR1 is KGHSH, CDR2 LQKENI. The CDR3 contains 14 residues. The V gene lost 3 bases and the J gene lost 2 bases, with 11 bases spanning the gap. The CDR3 DNA reads as TGTGCCAGCTCACCCCGCAGGGTGACCTACGAGCAGTACTTC. Translated, it gives CASSPRRVTYEQYF.

To note about this clone: The CDR3 carries no conserved terminal phenylalanine or tryptophan, so it likely arises from a read error. V is TRBV19 and J is TRBJ1-1; no clear D gene. This CDR3 region has 13 residues. From germline, CDR1 is LNHDA and CDR2 SQIVND (reference sequence). V was pared by 4 bases and J by 7 bases, with 13 bases between. This chain's CDR3 is CASSRQGGNEAFL. CDR3 coding DNA: TGTGCCAGTAGTAGACAAGGCGGTAATGAAGCTTTCCTT.

The chain carries TRBV5-1 and TRBJ1-1; 11 positions agree with TRBD1. V shed 4 bases, J shed 5 bases, and the junction held 10 bases outside the gene matches. Germline assignment: CDR1 SGHRS and CDR2 YFSETQ. CDR3 length equals 16 residues. The CDR3 nucleotides are TGCGCCAGCAGCCCCGGGACAGGGGGATTGTATACTGAAGCTTTCTTT. This encodes CASSPGTGGLYTEAFF.

This chain joins TRBV27 and TRBJ2-1; the match to TRBD2 covers 8 bases. V lost 3 bases, J lost 1 base, and 2 bases stayed unmatched. The CDR3 is made up of 15 amino acids. From germline, CDR1 is MNHEY and CDR2 SMNVEV (reference sequence). CDR3 amino acids: CASSFSGSSYNEQFF. The CDR3 DNA follows: TGTGCCAGCAGTTTCAGCGGGAGTTCCTACAATGAGCAGTTCTTC.